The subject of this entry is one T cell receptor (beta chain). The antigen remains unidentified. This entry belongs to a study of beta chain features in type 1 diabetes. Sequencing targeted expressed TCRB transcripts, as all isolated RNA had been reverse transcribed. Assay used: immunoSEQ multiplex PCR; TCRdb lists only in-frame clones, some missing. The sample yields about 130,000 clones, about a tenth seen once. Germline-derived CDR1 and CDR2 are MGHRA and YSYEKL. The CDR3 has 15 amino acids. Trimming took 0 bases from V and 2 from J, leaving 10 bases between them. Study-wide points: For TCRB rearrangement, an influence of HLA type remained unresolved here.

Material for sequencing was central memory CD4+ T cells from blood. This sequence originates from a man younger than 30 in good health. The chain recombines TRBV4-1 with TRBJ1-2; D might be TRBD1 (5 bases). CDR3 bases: TGCGCCAGCAGCCAAGATCCGCCAGGGAACTATGGCTACACCTTC. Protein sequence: CASSQDPPGNYGYTF.